Following are 31 T cell receptor beta chains from one sample sequenced in a study of control samples from healthy donors and cancer patients. Sequencing was performed with immunoSEQ multiplex PCR; in TCRdb, only in-frame clones are kept and a portion is missing. In the table there are roughly 86,000 clones, 75% to 95% of which are singletons. Material: blood. These TCRs come from a man younger than 40 in good health.

Note on this clone: One junction end disagrees with the germline gene, perhaps due to a read error. DNA of the CDR3: TGTGCCCGCAGTGCGGGGGGGGGACTAGCGGGAGGGCCGACCTACGAGCAGTACTTC. Translated: CARSAGGGLAGGPTYEQYF. This chain connects TRBV27 to TRBJ2-7, with TRBD2 identical over 16 bases. This CDR3 region has 19 residues. The germline CDR1 and CDR2 sequences are MNHEY and SMNVEV (reference sequence).

The J gene is TRBJ1-1, the V gene TRBV5-4, with no clear D. Germline CDR1 reads SGHNT; CDR2 reads YYREEE (reference sequence). The CDR3 spans 13 residues. The germline V and J ends were trimmed by 0 bases and 5 bases, with 8 bases remaining between them. This CDR3 is CASSLEVRTEAFF. CDR3 DNA: TGTGCCAGCAGCTTGGAGGTCAGGACTGAAGCTTTCTTT. Together with reference TRBV5-4 and TRBJ1-1, the CDR3 gives the full variable domain: ETGVTQSPTHLIKTRGQQVTLRCSSQSGHNTVSWYQQALGQGPQFIFQYYREEENGRGNFPPRFSGLQFPNYSSELNVNALELDDSALYLCASSLEVRTEAFFGQGTRLTVV.

CDR3 coding DNA: TGTGCCAGCAGCCCGACAGGGGAGGATCAGCCCCAGCATTTT. Amino acid sequence: CASSPTGEDQPQHF. J is TRBJ1-5 and V is TRBV27, with 8 bases matching TRBD1. The CDR3 length is 14 residues. V was clipped by 6 bases and J by 5 bases; unmatched bases: 6. CDR1 MNHEY and CDR2 SMNVEV come from the germline V gene (reference sequence).

This clone showed up just once. The genes are TRBV7-9 and TRBJ1-1, with 7 bases fitting TRBD1. The CDR3 loop spans 17 amino acids. The J segment lost 1 base and the V segment lost 1 base, leaving 9 bases of the junction unmatched. The germline V gene has CDR1 SEHNR and CDR2 FQNEAQ (reference sequence). The CDR3 sequence: CASSLGLGGPSNTEAFF. CDR3 DNA sequence: TGTGCCAGCAGCTTAGGTCTAGGGGGCCCGTCGAACACTGAAGCTTTCTTT.

The sample holds one count of this clone. J is TRBJ1-1 and V is TRBV18, with unresolved D. This CDR3 is 15 amino acids long. The germline gives CDR1 KGHSH, CDR2 LQKENI. Trimming pared 0 bases from V and 1 base from J, leaving 9 bases between. The CDR3 here is CASSPPNRQNTEAFF. Here the CDR3 DNA reads TGTGCCAGCTCACCACCGAACAGACAGAACACTGAAGCTTTCTTT.

The genes are TRBV6-2 or TRBV6-3 and TRBJ2-7, with TRBD2 identical over 7 bases. The CDR3 has 14 residues. CDR1 MNHEY and CDR2 SVGEGT come from the germline V gene. The ends lost 6 bases at V and 6 bases at J; junction bases unmatched: 11. CDR3 residues: CASSRGSLLLEQYF. The CDR3 DNA sequence: TGTGCCAGCAGCCGCGGGAGCCTTCTTCTCGAGCAGTACTTC.

V and J are TRBV10-3 and TRBJ1-5, with 8 bases lining up with TRBD1. CDR1 and CDR2 (germline): ENHRY, SYGVKD. The V segment lost 5 bases and the J segment 1 base; nucleotides outside the gene matches: 4. The CDR3 runs 15 residues. The CDR3 region is CAISPGQASNQPQHF. CDR3 nucleotides: TGTGCCATCAGTCCGGGACAGGCCAGCAATCAGCCCCAGCATTTT.

The chain employs TRBV29-1 and TRBJ1-1; TRBD1 agrees at 10 bases. There are 12 residues in the CDR3. Trimming cost V 6 bases and J 4 bases; bases outside gene matches: 2. Germline CDR1 is SQVTM and CDR2 is ANQGSEA. CDR3 amino acids: CSVGQGSTEAFF. As DNA, the CDR3 is TGCAGCGTGGGACAGGGGTCCACTGAAGCTTTCTTT.

The chain links TRBV28 to TRBJ1-1; D might be TRBD1 (6 bases). The CDR3 runs to 14 residues. In germline, CDR1 is MDHEN, CDR2 SYDVKM. The ends were cut back, 6 bases at V and 0 bases at J, with 11 bases in the middle. In nucleotides, the CDR3 is TGTGCCAGCAGGCAGGGGACGGTGAACACTGAAGCTTTCTTT. Translated: CASRQGTVNTEAFF.

V usage is TRBV6-6 and J usage is TRBJ2-3; no reliable D call. V dropped 6 bases and J dropped 0 bases, with 10 bases sitting between them. The CDR3 is 14 amino acids. CDR1 and CDR2 (germline): MNHNY, SVGAGI (reference sequence). The CDR3 loop is CASSRPDSTDTQYF. The CDR3 coding sequence is TGTGCCAGCAGCCGCCCGGACAGCACAGATACGCAGTATTTT.

This sequence joins TRBV2 and TRBJ1-5, with D perhaps matching TRBD1 (5 bases). V lost 1 base, J lost 4 bases, and 8 bases lay in between. This CDR3 spans 14 amino acids. Germline CDR1 is SNHLY and CDR2 is FYNNEI. In DNA, the CDR3 is TGTGCCAGCAGTGAAGTTCGGGGGAATCAGCCCCAGCATTTT. Translation gives CASSEVRGNQPQHF. Combining the CDR3 with reference TRBV2 and TRBJ1-5 gives the whole variable domain EPEVTQTPSHQVTQMGQEVILRCVPISNHLYFYWYRQILGQKVEFLVSFYNNEISEKSEIFDDQFSVERPDGSNFTLKIRSTKLEDSAMYFCASSEVRGNQPQHFGDGTRLSIL.

The CDR3 protein is CASSLVIPGLLWDEQYF. CDR3 DNA sequence: TGTGCCAGCAGCTTAGTCATACCCGGACTCCTGTGGGACGAGCAGTACTTC. This chain joins TRBV7-9 and TRBJ2-7, with D tentatively TRBD2 (5 bases). Germline V lookup: CDR1 SEHNR, CDR2 FQNEAQ (reference sequence). With 1 base removed from V and 5 bases from J, the gap between germline ends came to 21 bases. The CDR3 is made up of 17 amino acids.

The rearrangement links TRBV27 to TRBJ1-1; a possible D gene is TRBD1 (5 bases). V gave up 2 bases and J gave up 3 bases, with 10 bases separating them. The CDR3 consists of 14 residues. Germline CDR1 and CDR2: MNHEY and SMNVEV (reference sequence). As DNA, the CDR3 is TGTGCCAGCAGTTTAAGACCGGGGGACACTGAAGCTTTCTTT. Translation: CASSLRPGDTEAFF.

The chain is built from TRBV11-3 and TRBJ2-7, with D possibly being TRBD2 (5 bases). This CDR3 is 16 amino acids long. The V end lost 1 base, the J end lost 2 bases, and 15 bases lay between the germline ends. Germline V gives CDR1 SGHNT, CDR2 YENEEA. CDR3 in DNA: TGTGCCAGCAGCTTAGGAACGGGTAGAGCGGCCTACGAGCAGTACTTC. Translating it yields CASSLGTGRAAYEQYF.

The chain uses TRBV4-3 and TRBJ2-6; D is perhaps TRBD2 (7 bases). Per germline, CDR1 LGHNA and CDR2 YSLEER. CDR3 length: 16 residues. With 8 bases removed from V and 0 bases from J, the gap between germline ends came to 14 bases. DNA of the CDR3: TGCGCCAGCGGGGGGGGCGAATACTCTGGGGCCAACGTCCTGACTTTC. It translates to CASGGGEYSGANVLTF.

The J gene is TRBJ2-1, the V gene TRBV29-1; no clear D. The V end lost 3 bases, the J end lost 6 bases, and 9 bases lay between the germline ends. From germline, CDR1 is SQVTM and CDR2 ANQGSEA. The CDR3 covers 12 residues. CDR3 coding DNA: TGCAGCGTTGAGGCTTACAGCAATGAGCAGTTCTTC. It codes for CSVEAYSNEQFF.

V and J are TRBV9 and TRBJ2-2; D not certain. Germline CDR1 is SGDLS and CDR2 is YYNGEE. V was cut by 4 bases and J by 6 bases, with 13 bases left in between. CDR3 length: 14 residues. CDR3 sequence (DNA): TGTGCCAGCAGCCTGGAGCTCAAGGCCGGGGAGCTGTTTTTT. Its translation: CASSLELKAGELFF.

V usage is TRBV6-2 or TRBV6-3 and J usage is TRBJ2-7; 11 bases map to TRBD2. The CDR3 covers 15 residues. Unmatched junction bases numbered 7, after V lost 6 bases and J lost 3 bases. The germline V gene has CDR1 MNHEY and CDR2 SVGEGT. The CDR3 spells CASSQSSGGSYEQYF. The DNA for the CDR3 is TGTGCCAGCAGCCAATCTAGCGGGGGGAGCTACGAGCAGTACTTC.

This chain links TRBV6-1 with TRBJ2-3; unclear D gene. Per germline, CDR1 MNHNS and CDR2 SASEGT. Trimming took 2 bases from V and 4 from J, leaving 16 bases between them. This CDR3 is 16 amino acids long. The CDR3 loop is CASSEFSRFSADTQYF. CDR3 nucleotide sequence: TGTGCCAGCAGTGAATTTTCGAGGTTTTCGGCAGATACGCAGTATTTT.

The chain joins TRBV30 to TRBJ1-6; 8 bases line up with TRBD1. Germline CDR1 reads GTSNPN; CDR2 reads SVGIG (reference sequence). With V trimmed by 7 bases and J by 8 bases, 7 bases remained unmatched. This CDR3 comprises 13 residues. The CDR3 is CASSTGEYSPLHF. The CDR3 nucleotides read TGTGCCTCCTCGACAGGGGAGTATTCACCCCTCCACTTT.

The chain employs TRBV5-1 and TRBJ2-3; TRBD2 aligns across 14 bases. This CDR3 contains 17 residues. J gave up 5 bases and V 3 bases, and 8 bases lay outside the gene matches. Germline lookup yields CDR1 SGHRS and CDR2 YFSETQ. CDR3 loop: CASSSKTSGGAVDTQYF. CDR3 DNA sequence: TGCGCCAGCAGCTCTAAGACTAGCGGGGGGGCCGTAGATACGCAGTATTTT.

This rearrangement joins TRBV27 to TRBJ2-5; TRBD1 agrees at 9 bases. Germline values: CDR1 MNHEY, CDR2 SMNVEV (reference sequence). The CDR3 runs 16 residues. Trimming removed 5 bases from V and 4 bases from J; junction bases left unmatched: 11. The CDR3 region is CASSKGQGRSRETQYF. DNA of the CDR3: TGTGCCAGCAGTAAGGGACAGGGCAGGTCCAGAGAGACCCAGTACTTC.

The chain uses TRBV6-6 and TRBJ1-5, with TRBD1 matching 7 bases. The V gene's germline CDR1 is MNHNY and CDR2 SVGAGI (reference sequence). The CDR3 contains 15 residues. Trimming took 7 bases from V and 8 from J; bases not matched to a gene: 14. The CDR3 bases are TGTGCCAGCAAAGAGGGGGCCTTAACATCAGAGCCCCAGCATTTT. This gives the protein CASKEGALTSEPQHF.

This rearrangement joins TRBV7-9 to TRBJ2-7, with D hard to call. In germline, CDR1 is SEHNR, CDR2 FQNEAQ (reference sequence). This CDR3 has 13 residues. V was clipped by 5 bases and J by 3 bases, with 11 bases between them. CDR3 nucleotides: TGTGCCAGCAGCCCCCTGTGGGACTACGAGCAGTACTTC. It translates to CASSPLWDYEQYF.

V and J are TRBV28 and TRBJ1-2; no clear D gene. V lost 7 bases and J lost 8, with 14 bases in between. Per the germline V gene, CDR1 is MDHEN and CDR2 is SYDVKM. The CDR3 extends over 12 amino acids. This chain's CDR3 is CASTSMEDGYTF. CDR3 coding DNA: TGTGCCAGCACCTCCATGGAGGACGGCTACACCTTC.

CDR3 bases: TGTGCCAGCAGCCAGGCAGGATATGAGCAGTTCTTC. It encodes CASSQAGYEQFF. The V gene is TRBV7-3, the J gene TRBJ2-1; D unresolved. V was cut by 5 bases and J by 8 bases, with 10 bases left in between. Germline V gene lookup returns CDR1 SGHTA and CDR2 FQGTGA. This CDR3 has 12 residues.

The chain joins TRBV9 to TRBJ2-6; D uncertain. The germline V gene has CDR1 SGDLS and CDR2 YYNGEE. The CDR3 spans 15 residues. V was shortened by 0 bases and J by 4 bases, with 8 bases between the two germline ends. In DNA, the CDR3 is TGTGCCAGCAGCGTAGTCAGTGCCGGGGCCAACGTCCTGACTTTC. Amino acids: CASSVVSAGANVLTF.

The chain joins TRBV15 to TRBJ1-2; D uncertain. The CDR3 runs 16 residues. Trimming took off 1 base at V and 2 bases at J, with 14 bases between the two ends. The V gene's germline CDR1 is LNHNV and CDR2 YYDKDF (reference sequence). The CDR3 region has the DNA TGTGCCACCAGCAGAGTGGGCGAGGGAGGCAACTATGGCTACACCTTC. Amino acid sequence: CATSRVGEGGNYGYTF.

The CDR3 DNA reads as TGTGCCACCTCTACAGGGGTGGATCAGCCCCAGCATTTT. It encodes CATSTGVDQPQHF. This rearrangement joins TRBV10-3 to TRBJ1-5; TRBD1 matches 7 bases. J gave up 5 bases and V 10 bases, and 8 bases lay outside the gene matches. Germline V CDR1 and CDR2: ENHRY, SYGVKD. CDR3 size: 13 residues.

This clone is medium-sized within its sample. The chain uses TRBV19 and TRBJ2-7, with D maybe TRBD1 (5 bases). There are 14 residues in the CDR3. Germline V CDR1 and CDR2: LNHDA, SQIVND (reference sequence). V lost 5 bases to trimming and J lost 0 bases, with 11 bases between them. The CDR3 sequence: CASSYRQSSYEQYF. CDR3 DNA: TGTGCCAGTAGTTATCGACAGAGCTCCTACGAGCAGTACTTC.

The V and J genes are TRBV10-3 and TRBJ1-1; 7 nucleotides agree with TRBD1. J lost 0 bases, V lost 6 bases, and 7 bases had no gene match. Germline loops: CDR1 ENHRY, CDR2 SYGVKD. The CDR3 covers 15 residues. CDR3 loop: CAISSTDRVNTEAFF. In DNA form, the CDR3 reads TGTGCCATCAGCTCAACCGACAGGGTGAACACTGAAGCTTTCTTT.